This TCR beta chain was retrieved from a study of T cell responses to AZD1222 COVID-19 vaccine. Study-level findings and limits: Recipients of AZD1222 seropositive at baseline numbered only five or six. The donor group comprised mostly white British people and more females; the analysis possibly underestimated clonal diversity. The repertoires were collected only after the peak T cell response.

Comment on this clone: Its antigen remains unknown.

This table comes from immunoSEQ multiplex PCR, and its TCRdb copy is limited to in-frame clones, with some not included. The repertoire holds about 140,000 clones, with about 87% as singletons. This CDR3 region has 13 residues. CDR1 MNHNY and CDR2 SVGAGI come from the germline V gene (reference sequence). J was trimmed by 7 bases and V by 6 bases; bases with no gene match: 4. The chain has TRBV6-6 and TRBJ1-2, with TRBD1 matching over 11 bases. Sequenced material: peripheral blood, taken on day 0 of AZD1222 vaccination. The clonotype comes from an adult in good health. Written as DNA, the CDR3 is TGTGCCAGCAGCCCCGGGACAGGGGGTGGCTACACCTTC. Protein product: CASSPGTGGGYTF.